This T cell receptor beta chain was identified in a study of lymphopenia after photon versus proton radiotherapy. Overall study results and limits: Oligoclonal CD8+ Temra expansion after nadir drove photon patients' diversity drop. Post-nadir TCR diversity decline inversely tracked overall survival among those who died. Photon-treated patients lost naive T cells and TCR diversity; proton-treated stayed stable. Survival link was tested only in deceased patients; proton benefit remains a possibility.

This clone was picked up one time. Its antigen remains unidentified. Sequencing used immunoSEQ multiplex PCR; TCRdb keeps in-frame clones, though not all of them. The sample shows 65,000 to 85,000 clones, 92% of them seen only once. The V gene lost 6 bases and the J gene lost 5 bases, with 14 bases spanning the gap. This CDR3 region has 13 residues. Per the germline V gene, CDR1 is MNHEY and CDR2 is SMNVEV (reference sequence). The chain couples TRBV27 to TRBJ2-7, with D perhaps TRBD1 (5 bases). This clonotype was obtained from a woman between 40 and 55 years old with cholangiocarcinoma. The sample was peripheral blood, taken from a patient treated with photon-based radiotherapy. In DNA form, the CDR3 reads TGTGCCAGCAGACTGGACACAGACGACGAGCAGTACTTC. This translates into CASRLDTDDEQYF.